The 18 T cell receptor beta chains in this list originate from one sample, sequenced in a study of response to subunit inactivated influenza vaccine. TCRdb reprocessed the RT-PCR reads with MiXCR, giving one entry per CDR3 protein. The sample contains 450,000 to 600,000 distinct CDR3 sequences, 7.6% of which appear only once. The material was PBMCs from blood, obtained around 25 months after vaccination. Source of these receptors: a man in his fifties or sixties who received an inactivated influenza vaccine.

This clonotype was counted many times. V gene TRBV12-3 or TRBV12-4 combines with J gene TRBJ1-1, with a tentative D call TRBD1 (6 bases). Trimming stripped 3 bases from V and 4 bases from J, with 9 bases between. This CDR3 is built from 13 residues. The CDR3, as DNA: TGTGCCAGCAGTTTGAGGGGGGGCACTGAAGCTTTCTTT. It specifies CASSLRGGTEAFF.

The CDR3 region has the DNA TGTGCCAGCAGTAGCGGGGGGCCCTCGGATACGCAGTATTTT. Its protein product is CASSSGGPSDTQYF. V is TRBV12-3 or TRBV12-4 and J is TRBJ2-3; 9 bases fit TRBD2. The CDR3 consists of 14 residues. Trimming removed 5 bases from V and 6 bases from J; junction bases left unmatched: 6.

The sample holds a few counts of this clonotype. The genes are TRBV20-1 and TRBJ1-4; no clear D gene. CDR3 length equals 13 residues. V lost 3 bases and J lost 3, with 8 bases in between. Germline lookup yields CDR1 DFQATT and CDR2 SNEGSKA (reference sequence). This CDR3 is CSASSFANEKLFF. The DNA of the CDR3 is TGCAGTGCTAGTTCATTTGCTAATGAAAAACTGTTTTTT.

This clonotype was found a few times. The chain uses TRBV20-1 and TRBJ2-3, with TRBD2 identical over 11 bases. J lost 0 bases, V lost 2 bases, and 4 bases had no gene match. This CDR3 contains 16 residues. Germline lookup yields CDR1 DFQATT and CDR2 SNEGSKA (reference sequence). The CDR3 coding sequence is TGCAGTGCTAGAACTAGCGGGGGCCTTAGCACAGATACGCAGTATTTT. Its protein is CSARTSGGLSTDTQYF.

Ten or more counts support this clonotype. V usage is TRBV6-1 and J usage is TRBJ2-7, with D perhaps TRBD1 (6 bases). V lost 6 bases, J lost 1 base, and 10 bases lay in between. CDR3 size: 13 residues. The germline V gene has CDR1 MNHNS and CDR2 SASEGT. CDR3 nucleotide sequence: TGTGCCAGCAGACAGGGACCTTCCTACGAGCAGTACTTC. It is translated as CASRQGPSYEQYF.

To note about this clonotype: This may stem from a read error, because a much larger clone lies one nucleotide away. The V call is TRBV18, the J call TRBJ2-7; D is unresolved. Germline loops: CDR1 KGHSH, CDR2 LQKENI. Trimming removed 5 bases from V and 1 base from J, with 12 bases in between. The CDR3 loop spans 14 amino acids. The CDR3 is CASSSLVGSYEQYF. In nucleotides, the CDR3 is TGTGCCAGCTCATCTCTAGTGGGATCCTACGAGCAGTACTTC.

This clonotype turned up a few times. The chain couples TRBV30 to TRBJ1-4; D unclear. Between the trimmed V and J ends, which lost 2 bases and 2 bases, there was a span of 6 bases. The germline V gene encodes CDR1 GTSNPN and CDR2 SVGIG (reference sequence). This CDR3 has 13 amino acids. In DNA, the CDR3 is TGTGCCTGGAGTACAGCTACTAATGAAAAACTGTTTTTT. Its translation: CAWSTATNEKLFF.

This clonotype was seen repeatedly, ten times or more. The gene calls are TRBV7-6 and TRBJ2-1, with D perhaps TRBD2 (6 bases). V dropped 1 base and J dropped 4 bases, with 14 bases sitting between them. Germline CDR1 SGHVS, CDR2 FNYEAQ. The CDR3 consists of 16 residues. The CDR3 nucleotides are TGTGCCAGCAGCTTAGGGGTCGCTAGCGTATACAATGAGCAGTTCTTC. It codes for CASSLGVASVYNEQFF.

This clonotype was seen a few times. CDR3 region: CASSLLAGANNEQFF. For the CDR3, the DNA is TGCGCCAGCAGCTTATTAGCGGGCGCTAACAATGAGCAGTTCTTC. The gene calls are TRBV5-1 and TRBJ2-1, with 7 bases that match TRBD2. CDR1 is SGHRS and CDR2 is YFSETQ in the germline V gene. J gave up 5 bases and V 2 bases, and 7 bases lay outside the gene matches. This CDR3 spans 15 amino acids.

This clonotype came up many times. V and J are TRBV6-5 and TRBJ2-1; the match to TRBD1 covers 8 bases. V lost 1 base to trimming and J lost 7 bases; unmatched junction nucleotides: 6. In germline, CDR1 is MNHEY, CDR2 SVGAGI. The CDR3 covers 15 residues. CDR3 loop: CASSYWAGGQNEQFF. CDR3 bases: TGTGCCAGCAGTTACTGGGCAGGGGGCCAAAATGAGCAGTTCTTC.

The J gene is TRBJ2-7, the V gene TRBV27, with a possible D match to TRBD1 (6 bases). The V gene lost 4 bases and the J gene lost 0 bases, with 16 bases spanning the gap. CDR3 length: 16 amino acids. CDR1 is MNHEY, CDR2 SMNVEV, per germline (reference sequence). The CDR3 coding sequence is TGTGCCAGCAGTTCTCCTATCTGGGGACACTCCTACGAGCAGTACTTC. It translates to CASSSPIWGHSYEQYF.

V gene TRBV2 combines with J gene TRBJ1-4; D gene unclear. Trimming shortened V by 7 bases and J by 0 bases, and 12 bases separated the two germline ends. There are 15 residues in the CDR3. The germline V gene has CDR1 SNHLY and CDR2 FYNNEI. CDR3 nucleotide sequence: TGTGCCAGCATCAGAAACAGCCCAACTAATGAAAAACTGTTTTTT. This gives the protein CASIRNSPTNEKLFF. The full variable domain, its missing parts supplied by reference TRBV2 and TRBJ1-4, is EPEVTQTPSHQVTQMGQEVILRCVPISNHLYFYWYRQILGQKVEFLVSFYNNEISEKSEIFDDQFSVERPDGSNFTLKIRSTKLEDSAMYFCASIRNSPTNEKLFFGSGTQLSVL.

V is TRBV12-3 or TRBV12-4 and J is TRBJ2-7; possible D gene TRBD2, 5 bases. V shed 5 bases and J shed 3 bases, with 14 bases lying between them. The CDR3 has 14 residues. The CDR3 region has the DNA TGTGCCAGCAGTCTGGAGGACGGCAACTACGAGCAGTACTTC. Its translation is CASSLEDGNYEQYF.

Ten or more counts support this clonotype. The chain has TRBV2 and TRBJ2-5; 8 nucleotides agree with TRBD2. Germline V gene lookup returns CDR1 SNHLY and CDR2 FYNNEI. The CDR3 extends over 16 amino acids. The V gene end was trimmed by 6 bases and the J gene end by 4 bases; junction bases not matched to a gene: 13. The CDR3 region is CASSAWTAGDGETQYF. The CDR3 DNA reads as TGTGCCAGCAGCGCCTGGACAGCGGGAGACGGAGAGACCCAGTACTTC.

J is TRBJ1-3 and V is TRBV7-2, with no clear D. The CDR3 is 16 amino acids. Germline V CDR1 and CDR2: SGHTA, FQGNSA. The V end was cut by 5 bases, the J end by 0 bases, with 14 bases between. As DNA, the CDR3 is TGTGCCAGCAGCACCCGTTTCGACAACTCTGGAAACACCATATATTTT. This codes for CASSTRFDNSGNTIYF. Together with reference TRBV7-2 and TRBJ1-3, the CDR3 gives the full variable domain: GAGVSQSPSNKVTEKGKDVELRCDPISGHTALYWYRQSLGQGLEFLIYFQGNSAPDKSGLPSDRFSAERTGGSVSTLTIQRTQQEDSAVYLCASSTRFDNSGNTIYFGEGSWLTVV.

This clonotype was observed a few times. This chain uses TRBV5-1 with TRBJ2-3; D possibly corresponds to TRBD1 (6 bases). This CDR3 spans 15 amino acids. The germline V gene has CDR1 SGHRS and CDR2 YFSETQ. V was cut by 2 bases and J by 2 bases, with 12 bases left in between. The CDR3 loop reads CASSLQGSNTDTQYF. The CDR3 nucleotides read TGCGCCAGCAGCTTACAGGGCTCAAACACAGATACGCAGTATTTT.

The sample holds many counts of this clonotype. The chain couples TRBV7-6 to TRBJ1-2; D call uncertain. The germline V gene has CDR1 SGHVS and CDR2 FNYEAQ. V was shortened by 1 base and J by 4 bases, with 10 bases between the two germline ends. This CDR3 has 14 amino acids. CDR3 residues: CASSLGREGYGYTF. For the CDR3, the DNA is TGTGCCAGCAGCTTAGGAAGGGAGGGCTATGGCTACACCTTC. The full variable domain, rest sourced from reference TRBV7-6 and TRBJ1-2, is GAGVSQSPRYKVTKRGQDVALRCDPISGHVSLYWYRQALGQGPEFLTYFNYEAQQDKSGLPNDRFSAERPEGSISTLTIQRTEQRDSAMYRCASSLGREGYGYTFGSGTRLTVV.

This clonotype has a handful of counts. The gene calls are TRBV28 and TRBJ2-1; D is perhaps TRBD2 (6 bases). The CDR3 spans 14 residues. The germline V and J ends were trimmed by 3 bases and 10 bases, with 16 bases remaining between them. Germline CDR1 reads MDHEN; CDR2 reads SYDVKM. The CDR3 DNA reads as TGTGCCAGCAGTTTGTATTCGGCGGGAATGGAGCAGTTCTTC. Residues: CASSLYSAGMEQFF.